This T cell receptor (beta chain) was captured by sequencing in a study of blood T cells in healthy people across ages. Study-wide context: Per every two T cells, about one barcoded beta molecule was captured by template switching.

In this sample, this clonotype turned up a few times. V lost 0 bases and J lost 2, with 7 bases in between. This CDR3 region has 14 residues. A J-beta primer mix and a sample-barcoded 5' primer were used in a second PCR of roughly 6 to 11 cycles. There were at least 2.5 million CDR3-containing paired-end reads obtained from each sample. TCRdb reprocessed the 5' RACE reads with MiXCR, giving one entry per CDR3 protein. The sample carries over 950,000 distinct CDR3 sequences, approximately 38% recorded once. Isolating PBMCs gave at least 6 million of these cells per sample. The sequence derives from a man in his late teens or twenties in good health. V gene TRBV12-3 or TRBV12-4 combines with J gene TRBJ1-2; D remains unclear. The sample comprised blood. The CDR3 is CASSLAGKNYGYTF. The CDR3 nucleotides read TGTGCCAGCAGTTTAGCAGGGAAGAACTATGGCTACACCTTC.